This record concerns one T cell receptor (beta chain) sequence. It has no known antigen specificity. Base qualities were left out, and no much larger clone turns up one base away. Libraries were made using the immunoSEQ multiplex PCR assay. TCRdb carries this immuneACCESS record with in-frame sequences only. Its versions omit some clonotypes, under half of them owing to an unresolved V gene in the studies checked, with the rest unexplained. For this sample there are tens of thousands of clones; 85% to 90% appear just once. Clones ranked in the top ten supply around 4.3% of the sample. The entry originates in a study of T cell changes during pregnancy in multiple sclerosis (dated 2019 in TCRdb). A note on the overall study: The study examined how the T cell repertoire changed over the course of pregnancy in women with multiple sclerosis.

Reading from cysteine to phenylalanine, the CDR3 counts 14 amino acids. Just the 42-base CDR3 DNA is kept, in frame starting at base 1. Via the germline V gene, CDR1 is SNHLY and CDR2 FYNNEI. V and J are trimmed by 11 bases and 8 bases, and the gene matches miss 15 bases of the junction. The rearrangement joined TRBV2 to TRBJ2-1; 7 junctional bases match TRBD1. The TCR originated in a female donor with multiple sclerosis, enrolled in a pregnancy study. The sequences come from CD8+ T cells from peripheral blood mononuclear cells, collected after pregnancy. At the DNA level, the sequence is TGTGCCGGCCCGACAGGGCTCGGGTACGATGAGCAGTTCTTC. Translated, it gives CAGPTGLGYDEQFF.